These 14 T cell receptor beta chains originate from one sample sequenced in a study of blood T cell repertoires in COVID-19. Repertoires were generated with immunoSEQ multiplex PCR, while TCRdb's copy carries only in-frame clones and drops some. The sample lists 200,000 to 300,000 clones, 82% occurring once. Source material: peripheral blood. The source is a woman aged 18-29 years with acute or convalescent COVID-19.

The chain recombines TRBV7-9 with TRBJ1-4; D is possibly TRBD1 (6 bases). The CDR3 consists of 17 residues. Between the trimmed V and J ends, which lost 1 base and 3 bases, there was a span of 15 bases. Germline lookup yields CDR1 SEHNR and CDR2 FQNEAQ (reference sequence). CDR3 sequence: CASSLEDTGRANEKLFF. CDR3 coding DNA: TGTGCCAGCAGCTTAGAGGACACAGGGAGAGCTAATGAAAAACTGTTTTTT.

This chain connects TRBV11-2 to TRBJ2-3; possibly TRBD2 for D (5 bases). Trimming stripped 3 bases from V and 8 bases from J, with 12 bases between. The CDR3 length is 13 residues. The germline gives CDR1 SGHAT, CDR2 FQNNGV. The CDR3 reads CASSFRRDLTQYF. CDR3 nucleotides: TGTGCCAGCAGCTTCCGCCGGGATCTTACGCAGTATTTT.

The chain links TRBV18 to TRBJ2-7; 11 positions agree with TRBD2. Germline CDR1 is KGHSH and CDR2 is LQKENI. This CDR3 has 14 amino acids. Trimming took 3 bases from V and 3 from J; bases not matched to a gene: 1. This CDR3 reads CASSPTSGNYEQYF. The CDR3 nucleotides are TGTGCCAGCTCACCGACTAGCGGGAACTACGAGCAGTACTTC. The full variable domain, rest sourced from reference TRBV18 and TRBJ2-7, is NAGVMQNPRHLVRRRGQEARLRCSPMKGHSHVYWYRQLPEEGLKFMVYLQKENIIDESGMPKERFSAEFPKEGPSILRIQQVVRGDSAAYFCASSPTSGNYEQYFGPGTRLTVT.

The chain joins TRBV18 to TRBJ2-7, with D possibly matching TRBD2 (8 bases). The germline V gene encodes CDR1 KGHSH and CDR2 LQKENI. The CDR3 loop spans 17 amino acids. The V and J ends lost 5 bases and 2 bases respectively, with 22 bases between them. In nucleotides, the CDR3 is TGTGCCAGCTCAGCGGACAGGTCGACTAGCGCGACCTACGAGCAGTACTTC. Encoded protein: CASSADRSTSATYEQYF.

J is TRBJ2-7 and V is TRBV19; 10 bases map to TRBD2. The length of the CDR3 is 21 residues. The J segment lost 1 base and the V segment lost 6 bases, leaving 24 bases of the junction unmatched. CDR1 is LNHDA, CDR2 SQIVND, per germline (reference sequence). CDR3 nucleotides: TGTGCCAGTAGGGGAAAAGTTTCCCCTACCCCTAGCGGGAGACGATCCTACGAGCAGTACTTC. It is translated as CASRGKVSPTPSGRRSYEQYF.

The chain links TRBV7-3 to TRBJ2-5; 9 bases are shared with TRBD1. There are 17 residues in the CDR3. Germline V gene data show CDR1 as SGHTA and CDR2 as FQGTGA. J gave up 5 bases and V 2 bases, and 12 bases lay outside the gene matches. The chain's CDR3 is CASSLGAGTGIGETQYF. The DNA of the CDR3 is TGTGCCAGCAGCTTAGGGGCCGGGACAGGGATTGGGGAGACCCAGTACTTC.

This clone was found many times. This chain connects TRBV29-1 to TRBJ1-2; D is unresolved. Germline lookup yields CDR1 SQVTM and CDR2 ANQGSEA. The CDR3 has 12 residues. Trimming pared 0 bases from V and 5 bases from J, leaving 7 bases between. This chain's CDR3 is CSVEDGGYGYTF. The CDR3, as DNA: TGCAGCGTTGAAGATGGAGGGTATGGCTACACCTTC.

V gene TRBV4-1 combines with J gene TRBJ1-2; D uncertain. CDR1 and CDR2 from the germline V gene are MGHRA and YSYEKL. The CDR3 runs to 13 residues. V lost 4 bases, J lost 3 bases, and 9 bases lay in between. CDR3 residues: CASSLQLDYGYTF. DNA for the CDR3: TGCGCCAGCAGCCTACAGTTAGACTATGGCTACACCTTC.

The CDR3 spells CATSRDPPTGAHEQYF. CDR3 DNA sequence: TGTGCCACCAGCAGAGATCCTCCGACAGGGGCTCATGAGCAGTACTTC. The J gene is TRBJ2-7, the V gene TRBV15; 8 bases line up with TRBD1. With V trimmed by 0 bases and J by 7 bases, 11 bases remained unmatched. Per germline, CDR1 LNHNV and CDR2 YYDKDF (reference sequence). The CDR3 covers 16 residues.

The rearrangement uses TRBV5-1 and TRBJ1-1; possible D gene TRBD1, 6 bases. Trimming left V 4 bases short and J 1 base short, with 11 bases between. Germline assignment: CDR1 SGHRS and CDR2 YFSETQ. CDR3 length: 14 residues. CDR3 loop: CASSPLGGNTEAFF. CDR3 in DNA: TGCGCCAGCAGCCCCCTAGGGGGGAACACTGAAGCTTTCTTT.

The V gene is TRBV28, the J gene TRBJ1-2; 8 nucleotides align to TRBD1. The CDR3 has 17 amino acids. The germline V gene encodes CDR1 MDHEN and CDR2 SYDVKM. The trim removed 4 bases at V and 1 base at J, leaving 11 bases unmatched. CDR3 region: CASSSGGVSQHNYGYTF. In DNA, the CDR3 is TGTGCCAGCAGTTCAGGGGGCGTTTCCCAACATAACTATGGCTACACCTTC.

This chain links TRBV15 with TRBJ2-2, with 8 bases fitting TRBD1. Per the germline V gene, CDR1 is LNHNV and CDR2 is YYDKDF (reference sequence). This CDR3 is 17 amino acids long. V trimming: 2 bases; J trimming: 0 bases; junction bases outside the gene matches: 5. CDR3 DNA sequence: TGTGCCACCAGCAGATCCTTGGACAGGGCGAACACCGGGGAGCTGTTTTTT. Its translation is CATSRSLDRANTGELFF.

The gene calls are TRBV5-6 and TRBJ2-1; D gene ambiguous. CDR3 length: 13 residues. Germline CDR1 and CDR2: SGHDT and YYEEEE. Trimming removed 3 bases from V and 7 bases from J, with 11 bases in between. The CDR3 protein is CASSSRYGNEQFF. As DNA, the CDR3 is TGTGCCAGCAGCTCCAGATACGGGAATGAGCAGTTCTTC.

This chain joins TRBV2 and TRBJ1-1, with 7 bases identical to TRBD1. Germline assignment: CDR1 SNHLY and CDR2 FYNNEI. The CDR3 has 15 amino acids. With 10 bases clipped from V and 1 base from J, the junction kept 12 bases outside the gene matches. Here the CDR3 DNA reads TGTGCCATCGATACAGGGGCGATCTCGAACACTGAAGCTTTCTTT. Translation gives CAIDTGAISNTEAFF.